This T cell receptor beta chain was captured in a study of T cell responses to AZD1222 COVID-19 vaccine. Study-wide points: Females made up more of the donors, who were largely white British, and clonal diversity may have come out too low. The breadth and depth of Spike-specific TCRs increased once two AZD1222 doses had been given.

Method: immunoSEQ multiplex PCR; TCRdb's copy keeps in-frame clones and lacks some. The table has about 100,000 clones, about 88% seen once. On this clone itself: Its matching antigen is unknown.

Per germline, CDR1 SGHTA and CDR2 FQGTGA. V was shortened by 1 base and J by 0 bases, with 16 bases between the two germline ends. The CDR3 length is 18 residues. The chain recombines TRBV7-3 with TRBJ2-1; D is perhaps TRBD2 (6 bases). The sequence was obtained from an adult in good health. Specimen: peripheral blood, collected on day 0 of AZD1222 vaccination. The CDR3 DNA reads as TGTGCCAGCAGCTTAAACCCTAGCGAGCATAGCTCCTACAATGAGCAGTTCTTC. Protein: CASSLNPSEHSSYNEQFF.